These 13 T cell receptor beta chains share one sample of origin, sequenced in a study of control samples from healthy donors and cancer patients. Measured with immunoSEQ multiplex PCR; TCRdb has only the in-frame clones, and not every one. The sample records under 150,000 clones, 75% to 90% being singletons. The sequencing sample was made of blood. These receptors all come from a woman under 40 in good health.

The chain links TRBV19 to TRBJ2-2; TRBD1 is a possible D gene (5 bases). The CDR3 is made up of 11 amino acids. Germline V gene lookup returns CDR1 LNHDA and CDR2 SQIVND (reference sequence). Trimming cost V 6 bases and J 7 bases, with 6 bases left between them. The CDR3: CASSQGGELFF. The CDR3 nucleotides read TGTGCCAGTAGCCAGGGCGGGGAGCTGTTTTTT.

The J gene is TRBJ1-5, the V gene TRBV6-5; D is possibly TRBD1 (5 bases). CDR1 is MNHEY, CDR2 SVGAGI, per germline. V lost 7 bases and J lost 2, with 15 bases in between. This CDR3 is 15 amino acids long. The CDR3 bases are TGTGCCAGCACTCCCGCGGGGGTCGGCAATCAGCCCCAGCATTTT. Amino acids: CASTPAGVGNQPQHF.

The chain carries TRBV10-3 and TRBJ1-2; 7 positions agree with TRBD1. V lost 11 bases to trimming and J lost 0 bases; unmatched junction nucleotides: 12. This CDR3 has 15 residues. CDR1 is ENHRY and CDR2 is SYGVKD in the germline V gene. CDR3 coding DNA: TGTGCCGTCAAGGGAGAGGGGGCCGCTAACTATGGCTACACCTTC. As protein: CAVKGEGAANYGYTF.

This clone has only one observation. This chain connects TRBV2 to TRBJ2-3; tentative D call: TRBD2 (5 bases). This CDR3 contains 11 residues. V lost 9 bases to trimming and J lost 4 bases, with 8 bases between them. Germline-derived CDR1 and CDR2 are SNHLY and FYNNEI. CDR3: CASSRADTQYF. The CDR3 DNA is TGTGCCAGTTCGAGGGCAGATACGCAGTATTTT.

The table lists this clone with a count of one. This chain uses TRBV2 with TRBJ1-2; D may be TRBD1 (5 bases). The CDR3 has 14 amino acids. In germline, CDR1 is SNHLY, CDR2 FYNNEI. Trimming stripped 6 bases from V and 4 bases from J, with 15 bases between. DNA of the CDR3: TGTGCCAGCAGAGCCCTACAGGTTTCCTATGGCTACACCTTC. Translation: CASRALQVSYGYTF.

This chain connects TRBV24-1 to TRBJ2-7; D ambiguous. Matching the DNA end better, TRBJ2-5 makes the J call doubtful. The germline V gene has CDR1 KGHDR and CDR2 SFDVKD. The CDR3 has 13 residues. CDR3 nucleotides: TGTGCCACCAGTGATTGGGAAAAAGAGACCCAGTACTTC. Its translation is CATSDWEKETQYF.

This chain links TRBV3-1 (or the pseudogene TRBV3-2) with TRBJ2-7; D ambiguous. V was clipped by 0 bases and J by 6 bases, with 9 bases between them. The CDR3 is 13 amino acids. The V gene's germline CDR1 is LGHDT and CDR2 YNNKEL (reference sequence). Here the CDR3 DNA reads TGTGCCAGCAGCCAAGAAGGGTTTGGCGAGCAGTACTTC. It codes for CASSQEGFGEQYF.

The rearrangement joins TRBV27 to TRBJ2-7, with TRBD1 matching over 7 bases. V dropped 5 bases and J dropped 3; count of bases not matched to a gene: 7. Germline CDR1 reads MNHEY; CDR2 reads SMNVEV (reference sequence). The CDR3 is made up of 14 amino acids. The CDR3 bases are TGTGCCAGCAGTCACCGGGACAGTTTCTACGAGCAGTACTTC. Its protein product is CASSHRDSFYEQYF.

The chain links TRBV18 to TRBJ2-2, with D perhaps matching TRBD2 (5 bases). Between the trimmed V and J ends, which lost 3 bases and 0 bases, there was a span of 11 bases. The germline V gene encodes CDR1 KGHSH and CDR2 LQKENI. The CDR3 extends over 16 amino acids. The CDR3 protein is CASSPLGLTNTGELFF. The CDR3 DNA is TGTGCCAGCTCACCCCTTGGACTGACGAACACCGGGGAGCTGTTTTTT.

The chain links TRBV28 to TRBJ1-2; no definite D call. The CDR3 is 12 amino acids. CDR1 and CDR2 from the germline V gene are MDHEN and SYDVKM. V was trimmed by 11 bases and J by 4 bases, leaving 14 bases between them. The DNA of the CDR3 is TGTGCCGGCTCTGGGGTGCCCTATGGCTACACCTTC. This encodes CAGSGVPYGYTF.

This clone came up once. The V call is TRBV30, the J call TRBJ1-1; a possible D gene is TRBD1 (6 bases). V was trimmed by 4 bases and J by 5 bases, leaving 8 bases between them. Germline V lookup: CDR1 GTSNPN, CDR2 SVGIG (reference sequence). The CDR3 covers 11 residues. CDR3 amino acids: CAWTGVTEAFF. DNA of the CDR3: TGTGCCTGGACAGGGGTGACTGAAGCTTTCTTT.

In this sample, this clone turned up a few times. The chain couples TRBV6-1 to TRBJ2-1, with 15 bases matching TRBD2. The V gene's germline CDR1 is MNHNS and CDR2 SASEGT. The CDR3 consists of 18 residues. J was trimmed by 4 bases and V by 4 bases; bases with no gene match: 8. The CDR3 DNA follows: TGTGCCAGCAGTGCCGGGACTAGCGGGAGGTCCCCGTACAATGAGCAGTTCTTC. Protein: CASSAGTSGRSPYNEQFF.

V is TRBV7-2 and J is TRBJ1-6; 7 positions match TRBD1. Germline trimming cut 5 bases from V and 10 bases from J; bases unmatched to any gene: 11. Per germline, CDR1 SGHTA and CDR2 FQGNSA. The CDR3 sequence is 15 residues long. The CDR3 nucleotides are TGTGCCAGCAGCCCCAGGGGGGGGCAAGGCTCACCCCTCCACTTT. Amino acids: CASSPRGGQGSPLHF.